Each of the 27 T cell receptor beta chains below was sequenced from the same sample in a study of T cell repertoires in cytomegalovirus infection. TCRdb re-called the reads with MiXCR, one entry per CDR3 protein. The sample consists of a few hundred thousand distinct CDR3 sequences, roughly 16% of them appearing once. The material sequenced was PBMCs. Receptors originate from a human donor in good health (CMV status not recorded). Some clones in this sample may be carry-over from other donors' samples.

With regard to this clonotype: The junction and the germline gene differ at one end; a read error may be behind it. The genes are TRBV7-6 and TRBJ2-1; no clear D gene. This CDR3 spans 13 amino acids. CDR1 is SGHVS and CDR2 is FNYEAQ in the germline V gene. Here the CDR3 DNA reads TGTGCTAGCAGCTTGGACGGCCACAATGAGCAGTTCTTC. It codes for CASSLDGHNEQFF.

CDR3 sequence: CASGLTEPGELFF. The CDR3, as DNA: TGTGCCAGCGGGCTCACCGAGCCCGGGGAGCTGTTTTTT. This chain joins TRBV6-2 or TRBV6-3 and TRBJ2-2; D unresolved. V lost 8 bases and J lost 6, with 13 bases in between. The CDR3 has 13 residues. Germline V gene data show CDR1 as MNHEY and CDR2 as SVGEGT.

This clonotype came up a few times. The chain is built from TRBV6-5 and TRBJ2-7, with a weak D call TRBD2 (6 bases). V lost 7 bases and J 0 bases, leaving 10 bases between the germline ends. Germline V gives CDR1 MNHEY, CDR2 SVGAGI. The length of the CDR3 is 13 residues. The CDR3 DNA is TGTGCCAGCATAGGGAGGAACTCCTACGAGCAGTACTTC. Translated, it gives CASIGRNSYEQYF.

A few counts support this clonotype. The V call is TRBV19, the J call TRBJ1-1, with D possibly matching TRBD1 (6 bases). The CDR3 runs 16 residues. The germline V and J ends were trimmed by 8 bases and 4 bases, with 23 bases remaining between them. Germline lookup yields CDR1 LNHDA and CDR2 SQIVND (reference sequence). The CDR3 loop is CASSPWGAMGGTEAFF. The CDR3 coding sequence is TGTGCCAGTTCCCCCTGGGGGGCGATGGGGGGCACTGAAGCTTTCTTT.

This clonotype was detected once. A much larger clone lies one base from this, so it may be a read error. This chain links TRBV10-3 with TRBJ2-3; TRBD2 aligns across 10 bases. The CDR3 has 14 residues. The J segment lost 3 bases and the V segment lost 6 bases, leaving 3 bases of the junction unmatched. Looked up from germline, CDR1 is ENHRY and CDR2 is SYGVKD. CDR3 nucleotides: TGTGCCATCAGCCAAGCGGGAGGGACAGATACGCAGTATTTT. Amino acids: CAISQAGGTDTQYF.

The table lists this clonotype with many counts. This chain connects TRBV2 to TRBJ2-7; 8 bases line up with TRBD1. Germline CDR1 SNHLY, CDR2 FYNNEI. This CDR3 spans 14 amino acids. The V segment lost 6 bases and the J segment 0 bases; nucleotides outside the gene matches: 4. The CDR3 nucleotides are TGTGCCAGCAGAACACAGGGGGTCTCCTACGAGCAGTACTTC. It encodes CASRTQGVSYEQYF. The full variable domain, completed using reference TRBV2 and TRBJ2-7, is EPEVTQTPSHQVTQMGQEVILRCVPISNHLYFYWYRQILGQKVEFLVSFYNNEISEKSEIFDDQFSVERPDGSNFTLKIRSTKLEDSAMYFCASRTQGVSYEQYFGPGTRLTVT.

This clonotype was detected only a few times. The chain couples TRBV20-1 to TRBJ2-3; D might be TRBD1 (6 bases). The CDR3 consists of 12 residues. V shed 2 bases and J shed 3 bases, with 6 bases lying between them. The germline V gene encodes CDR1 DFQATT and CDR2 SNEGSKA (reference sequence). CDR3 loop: CSARRGTDTQYF. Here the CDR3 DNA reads TGCAGTGCTAGAAGGGGGACAGATACGCAGTATTTT.

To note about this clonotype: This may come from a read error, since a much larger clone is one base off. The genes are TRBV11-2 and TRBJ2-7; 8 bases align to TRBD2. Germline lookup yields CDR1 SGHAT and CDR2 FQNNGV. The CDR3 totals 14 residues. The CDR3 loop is CVSNTGGDPLEQYF. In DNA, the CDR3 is TGTGTCAGCAACACCGGGGGGGATCCACTCGAGCAGTACTTC.

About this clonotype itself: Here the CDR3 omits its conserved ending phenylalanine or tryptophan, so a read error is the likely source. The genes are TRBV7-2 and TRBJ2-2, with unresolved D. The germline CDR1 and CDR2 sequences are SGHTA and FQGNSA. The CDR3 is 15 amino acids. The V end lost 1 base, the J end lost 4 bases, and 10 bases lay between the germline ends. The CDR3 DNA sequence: TGTGCCAGCAGCTTAGACTACCTAACCACCGGGGAGCTGTTTGTT. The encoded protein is CASSLDYLTTGELFV.

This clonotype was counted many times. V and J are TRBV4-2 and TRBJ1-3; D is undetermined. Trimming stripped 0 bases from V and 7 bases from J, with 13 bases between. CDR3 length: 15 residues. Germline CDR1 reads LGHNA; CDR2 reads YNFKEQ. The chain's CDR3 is CASSQESGQRNTIYF. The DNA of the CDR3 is TGTGCCAGCAGCCAAGAAAGTGGCCAACGGAACACCATATATTTT.

CDR3: CSAKFRTYEQYF. The CDR3 nucleotides read TGCAGTGCTAAATTCAGAACCTACGAGCAGTACTTC. The chain recombines TRBV20-1 with TRBJ2-7, with no clear D. Trimming pared 4 bases from V and 2 bases from J, leaving 9 bases between. Germline V gene lookup returns CDR1 DFQATT and CDR2 SNEGSKA (reference sequence). This CDR3 has 12 amino acids.

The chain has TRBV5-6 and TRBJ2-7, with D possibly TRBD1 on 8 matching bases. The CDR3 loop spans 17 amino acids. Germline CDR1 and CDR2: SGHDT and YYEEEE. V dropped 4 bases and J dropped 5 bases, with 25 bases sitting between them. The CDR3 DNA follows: TGTGCCAGCAGCATCCGGACAGGGCTTGACGGGACTAACGAGCAGTACTTC. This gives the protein CASSIRTGLDGTNEQYF.

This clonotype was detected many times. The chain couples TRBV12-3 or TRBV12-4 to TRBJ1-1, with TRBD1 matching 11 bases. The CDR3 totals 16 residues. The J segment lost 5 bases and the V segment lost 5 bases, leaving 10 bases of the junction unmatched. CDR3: CASSRDRGGQRTEAFF. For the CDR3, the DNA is TGTGCCAGCAGTCGGGACAGGGGGGGTCAACGTACTGAAGCTTTCTTT.

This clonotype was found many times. CDR3 nucleotide sequence: TGTGCCAGCAGTGAATATCTGGACAGGGGCCTCAATAATTCACCCCTCCACTTT. This sequence encodes CASSEYLDRGLNNSPLHF. The rearrangement joins TRBV25-1 to TRBJ1-6; 9 bases match TRBD1. V was clipped by 0 bases and J by 5 bases; unmatched bases: 8. Germline values: CDR1 MGHDK, CDR2 SYGVNS. This CDR3 contains 18 residues. Filled out from reference TRBV25-1 and TRBJ1-6, the complete variable domain reads EADIYQTPRYLVIGTGKKITLECSQTMGHDKMYWYQQDPGMELHLIHYSYGVNSTEKGDLSSESTVSRIRTEHFPLTLESARPSHTSQYLCASSEYLDRGLNNSPLHFGNGTRLTVT.

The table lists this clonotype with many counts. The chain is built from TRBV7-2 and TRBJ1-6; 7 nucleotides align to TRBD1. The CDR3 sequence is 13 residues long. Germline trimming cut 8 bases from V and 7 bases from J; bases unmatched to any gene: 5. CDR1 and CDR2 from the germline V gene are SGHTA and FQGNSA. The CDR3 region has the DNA TGTGCCAGCGCCGAACAGGGGAATTCACCCCTCCACTTT. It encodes CASAEQGNSPLHF.

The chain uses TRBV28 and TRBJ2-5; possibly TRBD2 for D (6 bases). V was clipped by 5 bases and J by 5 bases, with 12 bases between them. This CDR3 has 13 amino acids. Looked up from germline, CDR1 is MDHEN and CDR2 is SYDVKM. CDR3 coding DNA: TGTGCCAGCAGTCTATCCGGGAGCGAGACCCAGTACTTC. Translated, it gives CASSLSGSETQYF.

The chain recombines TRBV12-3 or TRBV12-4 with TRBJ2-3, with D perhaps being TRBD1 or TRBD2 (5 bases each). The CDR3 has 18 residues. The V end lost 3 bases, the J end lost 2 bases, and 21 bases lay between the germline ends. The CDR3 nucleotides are TGTGCCAGCAGTTTTCCAGATTTGATTGGGGGAATCACAGATACGCAGTATTTT. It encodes CASSFPDLIGGITDTQYF.

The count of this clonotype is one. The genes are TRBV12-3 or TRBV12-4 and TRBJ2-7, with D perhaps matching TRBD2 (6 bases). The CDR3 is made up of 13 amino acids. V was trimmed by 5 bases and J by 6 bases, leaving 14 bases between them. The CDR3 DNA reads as TGTGCCAGCAGTCCCACGAGGAGGGGCGAGCAGTACTTC. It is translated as CASSPTRRGEQYF.

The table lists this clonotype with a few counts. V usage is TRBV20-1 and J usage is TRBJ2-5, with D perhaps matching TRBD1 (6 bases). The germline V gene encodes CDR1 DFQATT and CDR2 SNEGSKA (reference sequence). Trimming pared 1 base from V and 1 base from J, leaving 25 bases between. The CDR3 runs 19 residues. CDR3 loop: CSARGYRPLTGWRQETQYF. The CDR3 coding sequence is TGCAGTGCTAGAGGATATCGCCCCTTGACAGGATGGCGCCAAGAGACCCAGTACTTC.

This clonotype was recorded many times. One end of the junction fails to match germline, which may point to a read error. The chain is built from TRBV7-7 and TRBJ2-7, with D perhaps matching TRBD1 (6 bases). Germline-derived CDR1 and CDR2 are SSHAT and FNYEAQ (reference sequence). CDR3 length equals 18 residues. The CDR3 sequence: CASINGPHAGDQTYEQYF. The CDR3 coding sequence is TGTGCTAGCATCAACGGCCCACACGCAGGGGATCAGACCTACGAGCAGTACTTC.

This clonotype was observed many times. Written as DNA, the CDR3 is TGTGCCAGCAGCCTAATGACAGATCAGCCCCAGCATTTT. Translated, it gives CASSLMTDQPQHF. The chain combines TRBV7-9 with TRBJ1-5; possible D gene TRBD1, 5 bases. Trimming removed 5 bases from V and 5 bases from J, with 10 bases in between. In germline, CDR1 is SEHNR, CDR2 FQNEAQ (reference sequence). CDR3 size: 13 residues.

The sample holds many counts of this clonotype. The CDR3 loop reads CASSLWQGSPGANVLTF. CDR3 bases: TGTGCCAGCAGCTTGTGGCAGGGATCGCCTGGGGCCAACGTCCTGACTTTC. The rearrangement uses TRBV7-2 and TRBJ2-6, with a weak D call TRBD1 (5 bases). Looked up from germline, CDR1 is SGHTA and CDR2 is FQGNSA. This CDR3 is 17 amino acids long. V lost 3 bases to trimming and J lost 2 bases, with 14 bases between them.

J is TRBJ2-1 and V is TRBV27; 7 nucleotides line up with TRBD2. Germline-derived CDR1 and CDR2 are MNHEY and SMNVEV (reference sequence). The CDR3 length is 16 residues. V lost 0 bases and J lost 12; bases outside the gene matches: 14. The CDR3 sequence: CASSLSYGLELLGQFF. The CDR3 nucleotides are TGTGCCAGCAGTTTATCGTACGGACTAGAGCTTTTGGGGCAGTTCTTC.

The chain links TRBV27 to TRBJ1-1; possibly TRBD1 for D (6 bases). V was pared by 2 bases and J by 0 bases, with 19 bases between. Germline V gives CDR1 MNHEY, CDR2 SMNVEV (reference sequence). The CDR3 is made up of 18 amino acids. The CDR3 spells CASSLTRGRGEVNTEAFF. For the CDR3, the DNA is TGTGCCAGCAGTTTAACTAGGGGGAGAGGGGAGGTGAACACTGAAGCTTTCTTT.

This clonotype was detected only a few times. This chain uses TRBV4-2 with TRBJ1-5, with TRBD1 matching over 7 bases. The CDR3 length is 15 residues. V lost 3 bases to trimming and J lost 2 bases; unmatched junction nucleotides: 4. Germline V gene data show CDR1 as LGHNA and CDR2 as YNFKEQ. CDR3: CASSQADRGNQPQHF. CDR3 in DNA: TGTGCCAGCAGCCAGGCAGACAGGGGCAATCAGCCCCAGCATTTT.

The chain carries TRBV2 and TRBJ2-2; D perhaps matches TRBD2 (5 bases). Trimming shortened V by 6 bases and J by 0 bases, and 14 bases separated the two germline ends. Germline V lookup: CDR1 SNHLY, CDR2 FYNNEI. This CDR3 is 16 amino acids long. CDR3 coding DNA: TGTGCCAGCAGCCAATCAGGACTTGCGAACACCGGGGAGCTGTTTTTT. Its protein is CASSQSGLANTGELFF.

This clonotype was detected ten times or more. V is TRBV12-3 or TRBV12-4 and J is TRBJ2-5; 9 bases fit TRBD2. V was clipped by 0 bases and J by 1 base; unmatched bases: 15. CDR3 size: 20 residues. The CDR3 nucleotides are TGTGCCAGCAGTTTAGCGCACAGCGGGGGGCTCGCCGGCATCCAAGAGACCCAGTACTTC. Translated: CASSLAHSGGLAGIQETQYF.